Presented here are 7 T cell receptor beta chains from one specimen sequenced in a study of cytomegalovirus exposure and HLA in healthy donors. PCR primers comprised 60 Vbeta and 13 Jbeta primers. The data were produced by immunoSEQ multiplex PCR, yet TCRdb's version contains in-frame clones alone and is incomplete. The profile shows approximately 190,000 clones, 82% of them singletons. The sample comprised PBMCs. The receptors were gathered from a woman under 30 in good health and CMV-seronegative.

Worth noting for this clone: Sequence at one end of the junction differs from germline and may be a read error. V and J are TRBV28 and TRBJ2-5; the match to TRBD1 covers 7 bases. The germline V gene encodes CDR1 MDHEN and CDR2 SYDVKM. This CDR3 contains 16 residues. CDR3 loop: CASSLGLGTDQEAQYF. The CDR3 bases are TGTGCCAGCAGTTTAGGACTGGGGACAGACCAAGAGGCCCAGTACTTC. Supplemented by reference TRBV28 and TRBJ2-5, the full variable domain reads DVKVTQSSRYLVKRTGEKVFLECVQDMDHENMFWYRQDPGLGLRLIYFSYDVKMKEKGDIPEGYSVSREKKERFSLILESASTNQTSMYLCASSLGLGTDQEAQYFGPGTRLLVL.

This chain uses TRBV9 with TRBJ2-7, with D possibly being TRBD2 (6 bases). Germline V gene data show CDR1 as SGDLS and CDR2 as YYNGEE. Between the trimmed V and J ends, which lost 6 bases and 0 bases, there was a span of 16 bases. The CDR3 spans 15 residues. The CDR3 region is CASNSYGTDSYEQYF. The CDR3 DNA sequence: TGTGCCAGCAACTCCTACGGGACTGACTCCTACGAGCAGTACTTC.

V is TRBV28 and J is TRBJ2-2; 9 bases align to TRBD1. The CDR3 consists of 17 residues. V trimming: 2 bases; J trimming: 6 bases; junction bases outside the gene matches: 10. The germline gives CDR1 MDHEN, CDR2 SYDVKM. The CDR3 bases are TGTGCCAGCAGTTTAGGGGGACAGGGAAAAAGCGCCGGGGAGCTGTTTTTT. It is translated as CASSLGGQGKSAGELFF.

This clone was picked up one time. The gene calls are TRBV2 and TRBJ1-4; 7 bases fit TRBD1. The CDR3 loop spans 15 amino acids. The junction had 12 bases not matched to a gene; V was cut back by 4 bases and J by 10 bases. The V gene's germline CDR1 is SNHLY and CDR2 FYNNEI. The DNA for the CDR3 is TGTGCCAGCAGTGCAGGGACAGATAGGCGGGGAAAACTGTTTTTT. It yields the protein CASSAGTDRRGKLFF.

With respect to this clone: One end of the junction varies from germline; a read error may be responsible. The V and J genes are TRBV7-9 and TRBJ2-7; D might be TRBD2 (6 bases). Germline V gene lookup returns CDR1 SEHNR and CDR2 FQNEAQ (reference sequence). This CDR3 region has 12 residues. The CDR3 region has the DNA TGTTCCAGCAGCCCCAGCGGGCTCGAGCAGTACTTC. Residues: CSSSPSGLEQYF. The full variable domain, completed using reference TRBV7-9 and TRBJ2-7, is DTGVSQNPRHKITKRGQNVTFRCDPISEHNRLYWYRQTLGQGPEFLTYFQNEAQLEKSRLLSDRFSAERPKGSFSTLEIQRTEQGDSAMYLCSSSPSGLEQYFGPGTRLTVT.

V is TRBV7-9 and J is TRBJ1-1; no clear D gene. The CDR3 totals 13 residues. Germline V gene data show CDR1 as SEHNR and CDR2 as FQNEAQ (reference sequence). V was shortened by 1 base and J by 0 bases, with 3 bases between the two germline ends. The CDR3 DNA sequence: TGTGCCAGCAGCTTAGACATGAACACTGAAGCTTTCTTT. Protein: CASSLDMNTEAFF.

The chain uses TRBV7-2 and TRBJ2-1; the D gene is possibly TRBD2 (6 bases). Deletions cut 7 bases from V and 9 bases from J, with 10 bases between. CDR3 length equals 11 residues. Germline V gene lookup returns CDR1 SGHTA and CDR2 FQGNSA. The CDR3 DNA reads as TGTGCCAGCATCCCCGGGGGTGAGCAGTTCTTC. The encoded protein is CASIPGGEQFF.